A selection of T cell receptor beta chains follows, all from one sample in a study of T cell changes during pregnancy in multiple sclerosis. Method: immunoSEQ multiplex PCR; TCRdb's copy keeps in-frame clones and lacks some. The sample carries just under 80,000 clones, about 93% recorded once. The input for sequencing was peripheral blood, taken in the first trimester of pregnancy. The receptors stem from a female donor with multiple sclerosis, enrolled in a pregnancy study. Both conserved end residues are part of each CDR3. The order of the fields is CDR3 length, V gene, D gene, J gene, clone size, CDR3 DNA, CDR3 protein. D genes are given only for firm matches. Not all rows give a size; the values are once, few, many and, for expanded clones, a class.

len: 13; v_gene: TRBV11-3; d_gene: .; j_gene: TRBJ2-1; abundance: .; CDR3nt: TGTGCCAGCAAAGACGGGGTGTCTAATGAGCAGTTCTTC; CDR3aa: CASKDGVSNEQFF
len: 12; v_gene: TRBV29-1; d_gene: .; j_gene: TRBJ1-5; abundance: .; CDR3nt: TGCAGCGCTCGCTCAGGGGATCAGCCCCAGCATTTT; CDR3aa: CSARSGDQPQHF
len: 12; v_gene: TRBV18; d_gene: .; j_gene: TRBJ2-7; abundance: .; CDR3nt: TGTGCCAGCTCATCGAGCTCCTACGAGCAGTACTTC; CDR3aa: CASSSSSYEQYF
len: 15; v_gene: TRBV19; d_gene: .; j_gene: TRBJ2-7; abundance: .; CDR3nt: TGTGCCGGTTTGTGGACCGGGAGTGCTATCTACGAGCAGTACTTC; CDR3aa: CAGLWTGSAIYEQYF
len: 14; v_gene: TRBV28; d_gene: .; j_gene: TRBJ1-5; abundance: .; CDR3nt: TGTGCCAGCAGTTCGACAGTTAGCAATCAGCCCCAGCATTTT; CDR3aa: CASSSTVSNQPQHF
len: 14; v_gene: TRBV19; d_gene: .; j_gene: TRBJ1-6; abundance: .; CDR3nt: TGTGCCAGTAGTACAGGGTTACATAATTCACCCCTCCACTTT; CDR3aa: CASSTGLHNSPLHF
len: 15; v_gene: TRBV5-6; d_gene: TRBD1; j_gene: TRBJ2-5; abundance: .; CDR3nt: TGTGCCAGCAGTTATCGACAGGGCCGTACGGAGACCCAGTACTTC; CDR3aa: CASSYRQGRTETQYF
len: 15; v_gene: TRBV5-5; d_gene: TRBD1; j_gene: TRBJ2-3; abundance: .; CDR3nt: TGTGCCAGCAGGTCGCATGAGGGGGCAAGAGATACGCAGTATTTT; CDR3aa: CASRSHEGARDTQYF
len: 13; v_gene: TRBV7-9; d_gene: .; j_gene: TRBJ2-7; abundance: .; CDR3nt: TGTGCCAGCAGCTTCGGGAATACCTACGAGCAGTACTTC; CDR3aa: CASSFGNTYEQYF
len: 13; v_gene: TRBV7-6; d_gene: .; j_gene: TRBJ1-4; abundance: .; CDR3nt: TGTGCCAGCAGTTTATTACAGGGAGAAAAACTGTTTTTT; CDR3aa: CASSLLQGEKLFF
len: 11; v_gene: TRBV30; d_gene: TRBD1; j_gene: TRBJ1-1; abundance: .; CDR3nt: TGTGCCCTACTAACAGGGGTTTGGGCTTTCTTT; CDR3aa: CALLTGVWAFF
len: 21; v_gene: TRBV4-1; d_gene: TRBD2; j_gene: TRBJ2-3; abundance: .; CDR3nt: TGCGCCAGCAGCCAAGCGGCCTCGGGGGGCGGCTGGGCGGGAGGGCCGGATACGCAGTATTTT; CDR3aa: CASSQAASGGGWAGGPDTQYF
len: 12; v_gene: TRBV6-6; d_gene: TRBD1; j_gene: TRBJ2-7; abundance: .; CDR3nt: TGTGCTACGGGACAGGCCTCCTACGAGCAGTACTTC; CDR3aa: CATGQASYEQYF
len: 14; v_gene: TRBV19; d_gene: TRBD1; j_gene: TRBJ1-1; abundance: .; CDR3nt: TGTGCCAGTAGTCACAGGGGGCAGGGTACTGAAGCTTTCTTT; CDR3aa: CASSHRGQGTEAFF
len: 17; v_gene: TRBV2; d_gene: TRBD1; j_gene: TRBJ1-2; abundance: .; CDR3nt: TGTGCCAGCAGTGAAGGGGCAGGGGGCCTAAGGTTGAGTGGCTACACCTTC; CDR3aa: CASSEGAGGLRLSGYTF
len: 15; v_gene: TRBV2; d_gene: .; j_gene: TRBJ2-7; abundance: .; CDR3nt: TGTGCCAGCAGTCAAGACAGTACCGGCTCCTACGAGCAGTACTTC; CDR3aa: CASSQDSTGSYEQYF
len: 14; v_gene: TRBV7-9; d_gene: .; j_gene: TRBJ1-4; abundance: .; CDR3nt: TGTGCCAGCAGCCGCGCCCAGGGAGGTGAAAAACTGTTTTTT; CDR3aa: CASSRAQGGEKLFF
len: 15; v_gene: TRBV7-8; d_gene: .; j_gene: TRBJ1-1; abundance: .; CDR3nt: TGTGCCAGCAGCTTTTTGGGGTCAGGGGACACTGAAGCTTTCTTT; CDR3aa: CASSFLGSGDTEAFF
len: 16; v_gene: TRBV30; d_gene: .; j_gene: TRBJ2-5; abundance: .; CDR3nt: TGTGCCTGGAGACGGCGTCGGTGGGACATACAAGAGACCCAGTACTTC; CDR3aa: CAWRRRRWDIQETQYF
len: 18; v_gene: TRBV10-3; d_gene: .; j_gene: TRBJ1-1; abundance: .; CDR3nt: TGTGCCACCAGTACGGTTAACCGCCGCCGGGACACGAACACTGAAGCTTTCTTT; CDR3aa: CATSTVNRRRDTNTEAFF
len: 14; v_gene: TRBV7-2; d_gene: .; j_gene: TRBJ1-2; abundance: once; CDR3nt: TGTGCCAGCAGCTCCGACCGCTCAGGGTATGGCTACACCTTC; CDR3aa: CASSSDRSGYGYTF
len: 15; v_gene: TRBV5-4; d_gene: .; j_gene: TRBJ2-2; abundance: once; CDR3nt: TGTGCCAGCAGCGAGGGACATAGGAACACCGGGGAGCTGTTTTTT; CDR3aa: CASSEGHRNTGELFF
len: 15; v_gene: TRBV7-3; d_gene: TRBD2; j_gene: TRBJ2-3; abundance: .; CDR3nt: TGTGCCAGCAGCTTACTGGGCGGGGGGGCAGATACGCAGTATTTT; CDR3aa: CASSLLGGGADTQYF
len: 13; v_gene: TRBV23-1; d_gene: .; j_gene: TRBJ1-2; abundance: .; CDR3nt: TGCGCCAGCAGTCAAAGGGCCGGGGATGGCTACACCTTC; CDR3aa: CASSQRAGDGYTF
len: 12; v_gene: TRBV7-2; d_gene: .; j_gene: TRBJ2-1; abundance: few; CDR3nt: TGTGCCAGCAGCTTAGAGGGGAATGAGCAGTTCTTC; CDR3aa: CASSLEGNEQFF
len: 15; v_gene: TRBV28; d_gene: .; j_gene: TRBJ2-5; abundance: once; CDR3nt: TGTGCCAGCAGTGTTGCGACCCTCAGGGGAGAGACCCAGTACTTC; CDR3aa: CASSVATLRGETQYF
len: 16; v_gene: TRBV6-4; d_gene: TRBD2; j_gene: TRBJ2-7; abundance: .; CDR3nt: TGTGCCAGCAGTGGACTAGCGGTTCGGAGCTCCTACGAGCAGTACTTC; CDR3aa: CASSGLAVRSSYEQYF
len: 13; v_gene: TRBV5-1; d_gene: TRBD2; j_gene: TRBJ2-7; abundance: .; CDR3nt: TGCGCCAGCAGCTATACTAGCGGGTACGAGCAGTACTTC; CDR3aa: CASSYTSGYEQYF
len: 14; v_gene: TRBV19; d_gene: .; j_gene: TRBJ1-5; abundance: .; CDR3nt: TGTGCCAGTAGTATAGGAAGGGAGGGACAGCCCCAGCATTTT; CDR3aa: CASSIGREGQPQHF
len: 11; v_gene: TRBV2; d_gene: .; j_gene: TRBJ2-1; abundance: few; CDR3nt: TGTGCCAGCGAAAGGGGGAATGAGCAGTTCTTC; CDR3aa: CASERGNEQFF
len: 16; v_gene: TRBV18; d_gene: TRBD1; j_gene: TRBJ1-2; abundance: .; CDR3nt: TGTGCCAGCTCACCGTCACTGGACAGGAATGATCATGGCTACACCTTC; CDR3aa: CASSPSLDRNDHGYTF
len: 14; v_gene: TRBV6-1; d_gene: TRBD2; j_gene: TRBJ2-7; abundance: .; CDR3nt: TGTGCCAGCAGATTAACTAGCGGCTCCTACGAGCAGTACTTC; CDR3aa: CASRLTSGSYEQYF
len: 18; v_gene: TRBV9; d_gene: TRBD1; j_gene: TRBJ2-1; abundance: .; CDR3nt: TGTGCCAGCAGCGTAGCTGACCGAGGCAGGGGGCTTTACAATGAGCAGTTCTTC; CDR3aa: CASSVADRGRGLYNEQFF
len: 15; v_gene: TRBV10-3; d_gene: .; j_gene: TRBJ2-2; abundance: .; CDR3nt: TGTGCCATCAGTCAGACTTTTACGGGGGACGGGGAGCTGTTTTTT; CDR3aa: CAISQTFTGDGELFF
len: 13; v_gene: TRBV28; d_gene: TRBD1; j_gene: TRBJ1-2; abundance: .; CDR3nt: TGTGCCAGCAGTTTAAGGGGGCCAGATGGCTACACCTTC; CDR3aa: CASSLRGPDGYTF
len: 14; v_gene: TRBV5-5; d_gene: .; j_gene: TRBJ1-3; abundance: .; CDR3nt: TGTGCCAGCAGCTTCGCGAGTTCTGGAAACACCATATATTTT; CDR3aa: CASSFASSGNTIYF
len: 13; v_gene: TRBV30; d_gene: .; j_gene: TRBJ1-1; abundance: .; CDR3nt: TGTGCCTGGAGTGTCCGAGAGGGCACTGAAGCTTTCTTT; CDR3aa: CAWSVREGTEAFF
len: 15; v_gene: TRBV6-6; d_gene: TRBD2; j_gene: TRBJ2-1; abundance: .; CDR3nt: TGTGCCAGCAGCACCCAACTAGCGGGAGTTGATGAGCAGTTCTTC; CDR3aa: CASSTQLAGVDEQFF
len: 15; v_gene: TRBV13; d_gene: TRBD2; j_gene: TRBJ2-1; abundance: .; CDR3nt: TGTGCCAGCAGCTCGTGGGGGGGGGATAACAATGAGCAGTTCTTC; CDR3aa: CASSSWGGDNNEQFF
len: 15; v_gene: TRBV2; d_gene: TRBD1; j_gene: TRBJ2-1; abundance: once; CDR3nt: TGTGCCAGCAGAGGGGGGACAGGGGGCTACAATGAGCAGTTCTTC; CDR3aa: CASRGGTGGYNEQFF
len: 14; v_gene: TRBV19; d_gene: TRBD1; j_gene: TRBJ1-2; abundance: .; CDR3nt: TGTGCCAGTAGTATCTTACAGGGGAGTGGAGGCTACACCTTC; CDR3aa: CASSILQGSGGYTF
len: 14; v_gene: TRBV25-1; d_gene: .; j_gene: TRBJ2-2; abundance: .; CDR3nt: TGTGCCAGCAGTGCCCCCCTCTCGACCGGGGAGCTGTTTTTT; CDR3aa: CASSAPLSTGELFF
len: 18; v_gene: TRBV21-1; d_gene: .; j_gene: TRBJ1-1; abundance: .; CDR3nt: TGTGCCAGCAGCAAAAACGGGTTAGGAGGGGACCCCTCGAATGAAGCTTTCTTT; CDR3aa: CASSKNGLGGDPSNEAFF
len: 13; v_gene: TRBV11-1; d_gene: TRBD1; j_gene: TRBJ1-5; abundance: .; CDR3nt: TGTGCCAGCAGCGCGGACAGGGTACAGCCCCAGCATTTT; CDR3aa: CASSADRVQPQHF
len: 19; v_gene: TRBV23-1; d_gene: .; j_gene: TRBJ1-1; abundance: .; CDR3nt: TGCGCCAGCAGTCACAGCACCCCGACAGACGTTAATTCGAACACTGAAGCTTTCTTT; CDR3aa: CASSHSTPTDVNSNTEAFF
len: 14; v_gene: TRBV18; d_gene: .; j_gene: TRBJ2-7; abundance: .; CDR3nt: TGTGCCAGCTCAAAGCTAGCGTCTACCTACGAGCAGTACTTC; CDR3aa: CASSKLASTYEQYF
len: 14; v_gene: TRBV7-9; d_gene: .; j_gene: TRBJ1-1; abundance: .; CDR3nt: TGTGCCAGCAGCTTAAGGAATTCAGGAGGGGAAGCTTTCTTT; CDR3aa: CASSLRNSGGEAFF
len: 15; v_gene: TRBV18; d_gene: .; j_gene: TRBJ1-2; abundance: .; CDR3nt: TGTGCCAGCTCACCAGGGTGGAGGGAGTTCGGTGGCTACACCTTC; CDR3aa: CASSPGWREFGGYTF
len: 17; v_gene: TRBV9; d_gene: TRBD2; j_gene: TRBJ2-1; abundance: .; CDR3nt: TGTGCCAGCAGCCCGAGCCCGGCGGGAGGATTGGGGAATGAGCAGTTCTTC; CDR3aa: CASSPSPAGGLGNEQFF
len: 15; v_gene: TRBV10-3; d_gene: TRBD1; j_gene: TRBJ2-3; abundance: .; CDR3nt: TGTGCCATCAGTGAAAGGGACAGCTACACAGATACGCAGTATTTT; CDR3aa: CAISERDSYTDTQYF
len: 15; v_gene: TRBV11-2; d_gene: .; j_gene: TRBJ2-5; abundance: .; CDR3nt: TGTGCCAGCAGCTCTGTTTTGGGGGCAATTGAGACCCAGTACTTC; CDR3aa: CASSSVLGAIETQYF
len: 16; v_gene: TRBV28; d_gene: TRBD2; j_gene: TRBJ2-1; abundance: .; CDR3nt: TGTGCCAGCAGTTTCTCAACTAGCGGGAGAACCTATGAGCAGTTCTTC; CDR3aa: CASSFSTSGRTYEQFF
len: 13; v_gene: TRBV6-5; d_gene: TRBD1; j_gene: TRBJ1-1; abundance: .; CDR3nt: TGTGCCAGCAGGATGGACAGGGGCACTGAAGCTTTCTTT; CDR3aa: CASRMDRGTEAFF